This TCR beta chain was identified in a study of shared clonotypes between healthy human individuals. To note about this clone: Its matching antigen is unknown.

Whole-study findings and limits: Only blood was sampled; tissue repertoires likely differ. Naive CD4 clonotypes overlapped across a handful of donors at roughly 5.1%. Across subsets, estimated richness was generally greater for naive than for memory populations.

This CDR3 contains 12 residues. The ends were cut back, 5 bases at V and 13 bases at J, with 12 bases in the middle. Germline CDR1 is SNHLY and CDR2 is FYNNEI. Repertoires were generated with immunoSEQ multiplex PCR, while TCRdb's copy carries only in-frame clones and drops some. Of some 2,000,000 clones in the sample, 90% to 97% were seen once. Sequencing was performed on naive CD4+ T cells sorted from blood. Stated subset: CD45RA+ positively selected. This chain links TRBV2 with TRBJ1-6; tentative D call: TRBD1 (6 bases). The clonotype originates from a young man in good health. The CDR3 sequence: CASSRDTAPLHF. The DNA of the CDR3 is TGTGCCAGCAGTAGGGACACAGCTCCCCTCCACTTT.